A selection of T cell receptor beta chains follows, all from one sample in a study of T cells after yellow fever vaccination. TCRdb processed the 5' RACE reads anew with MiXCR; each CDR3 protein has one entry. Here the sample spans 30,000 or so distinct CDR3 sequences, 6.5% to 8.5% being singletons. The sequences come from PBMCs, either bulk or a sorted T-cell subset (CD4+, CD8+, memory, or dextramer-sorted; not recorded which), collected on the day of the first yellow fever vaccination. These receptors came from a man aged 18 to 29 who received the YFV17D yellow fever vaccine. The CDR3 runs from the conserved cysteine through the conserved F or W. The order of the fields is CDR3 protein, CDR3 DNA, J gene, clone size, V gene, D gene. A D gene is named only where the DNA matches it firmly. Only some rows state a clone size, as once, few, many or a class for expanded clones.

CSARRGADYGYTF TGCAGTGCTAGGCGGGGGGCAGACTATGGCTACACCTTC TRBJ1-2 NA TRBV20-1 NA
CASSTGSIIHPLHF TGTGCCAGCAGTACAGGTTCTATAATTCACCCCCTCCACTTT TRBJ1-6 medium-sized TRBV12-3/TRBV12-4 NA
CSAIETNTEAFF TGCAGTGCTATAGAGACGAACACTGAAGCTTTCTTT TRBJ1-1 many TRBV20-1 NA
CATYLGGQGGGEQYF TGTGCCACCTACCTTGGGGGACAGGGCGGAGGCGAGCAGTACTTC TRBJ2-7 many TRBV6-1 TRBD1
CASKGWNTGELFF TGTGCCAGCAAGGGATGGAACACCGGGGAGCTGTTTTTT TRBJ2-2 many TRBV6-2/TRBV6-3 NA
CAISEGQADQPQHF TGTGCCATCAGTGAAGGACAGGCAGATCAGCCCCAGCATTTT TRBJ1-5 many TRBV10-3 TRBD1
CASSLGRDSGYTF TGCGCCAGCAGCTTGGGCAGGGACTCTGGCTACACCTTC TRBJ1-2 many TRBV5-1 NA
CASSQNRQLGNEKLFF TGTGCCAGCAGTCAAAACAGACAGCTCGGGAATGAAAAACTGTTTTTT TRBJ1-4 many TRBV12-3/TRBV12-4 NA
CASSVRPNEKLFF TGTGCCAGCAGCGTCCGCCCGAATGAAAAACTGTTTTTT TRBJ1-4 many TRBV9 NA
CSVEDGQVKGGYTF TGCAGCGTTGAAGATGGACAGGTCAAAGGGGGCTACACCTTC TRBJ1-2 few TRBV29-1 TRBD1
CATRGQNQPQHF TGTGCCACCAGGGGACAGAATCAGCCCCAGCATTTT TRBJ1-5 many TRBV24-1 TRBD1
CASNGWQEGTEAFF TGTGCCAGCAATGGATGGCAGGAGGGGACTGAAGCTTTCTTT TRBJ1-1 many TRBV2 NA
CASSSTGDGVYGYTF TGCGCCAGCAGCTCAACGGGGGATGGGGTCTATGGCTACACCTTC TRBJ1-2 many TRBV5-1 NA
CASSPTGFSNQPQHF TGTGCCAGCAGCCCAACAGGGTTTAGCAATCAGCCCCAGCATTTT TRBJ1-5 medium-sized TRBV27 NA
CASSGPGQGTDTQYF TGTGCCAGCAGCGGACCGGGACAGGGCACAGATACGCAGTATTTT TRBJ2-3 many TRBV9 TRBD1
CASSLVRGIRDTQYF TGTGCCAGCAGCTTGGTCCGGGGGATTCGGGATACGCAGTATTTT TRBJ2-3 many TRBV5-6 NA
CASSLGWDGAETQYF TGTGCCAGCAGCTTAGGTTGGGACGGGGCAGAGACCCAGTACTTC TRBJ2-5 many TRBV11-2 NA
CASSPYRSYEQYF TGTGCCAGCTCACCCTATCGCTCCTACGAGCAGTACTTC TRBJ2-7 many TRBV18 NA
CATSSSTSGGWPDTQYF TGTGCCACCAGCTCCTCGACTAGCGGGGGATGGCCAGATACGCAGTATTTT TRBJ2-3 many TRBV24-1 TRBD2
CSAVTGNNSPLHF TGCAGTGCTGTGACAGGGAATAATTCACCCCTCCACTTT TRBJ1-6 many TRBV20-1 TRBD1
CASSQEGSGPDTQYF TGTGCCAGCAGCCAAGAGGGGTCAGGGCCAGATACGCAGTATTTT TRBJ2-3 many TRBV4-2 NA
CSARDEGINTEAFF TGCAGTGCTAGAGATGAGGGAATAAACACTGAAGCTTTCTTT TRBJ1-1 many TRBV20-1 NA
CASSSARGLYQQYF TGTGCCAGCAGCTCAGCCAGGGGGTTGTACCAGCAGTACTTC TRBJ2-7 many TRBV7-8 TRBD1
CASSQGSAGGYEQFF TGCGCCAGCAGCCAAGGCTCAGCGGGGGGTTATGAGCAGTTCTTC TRBJ2-1 many TRBV4-3 TRBD2
CASSPGTGDTQYF TGTGCCAGCAGCCCCGGAACCGGGGATACGCAGTATTTT TRBJ2-3 many TRBV7-2 NA
CARGFEETQYF TGTGCCAGGGGCTTCGAGGAGACCCAGTACTTC TRBJ2-5 NA TRBV16 NA
CASSDVAGAFNTGELFF TGTGCCAGCAGCGACGTAGCGGGGGCCTTCAACACCGGGGAGCTGTTTTTT TRBJ2-2 NA TRBV9 TRBD2
CASSFSGGGYTF TGTGCCAGCAGCTTTAGCGGGGGTGGCTACACCTTC TRBJ1-2 many TRBV7-9 NA
CASSQDILEGLSTEAFF TGCGCCAGCAGCCAAGATATTCTGGAGGGGTTGAGCACTGAAGCTTTCTTT TRBJ1-1 medium-sized TRBV4-3 NA
CASTPWTGSANEQFF TGCGCCAGCACACCCTGGACAGGGTCGGCCAATGAGCAGTTCTTC TRBJ2-1 few TRBV5-1 TRBD1
CSAILHTVDGYTF TGCAGTGCCATTCTTCACACAGTCGATGGCTACACCTTC TRBJ1-2 many TRBV20-1 NA
CASSSGTSVQETQYF TGTGCCAGCAGTTCCGGGACTAGCGTCCAAGAGACCCAGTACTTC TRBJ2-5 many TRBV7-2 TRBD2
CASGGRSNTEAFF TGTGCTAGCGGGGGACGGTCGAACACTGAAGCTTTCTTT TRBJ1-1 many TRBV7-2 NA
CSAGGGFLNIQYF TGCAGTGCAGGGGGGGGGTTTCTAAACATTCAGTACTTC TRBJ2-4 many TRBV20-1 NA
CAGLRDRSTYEQYF TGTGCCGGGCTCCGGGACAGATCGACCTACGAGCAGTACTTC TRBJ2-7 NA TRBV7-7 TRBD1
CASSTHGGIGETQYF TGTGCCAGCTCGACCCATGGGGGGATCGGGGAGACCCAGTACTTC TRBJ2-5 NA TRBV7-6 NA
CASGKGGSNSPLHF TGTGCCAGCGGAAAAGGGGGCAGTAATTCACCCCTCCACTTT TRBJ1-6 many TRBV9 TRBD1